This entry is about one T cell receptor (beta chain). Antigen unknown. The sample comes from a study of OX40 agonist ivuxolimab in advanced cancers. On the study more broadly: Patients took ivuxolimab, an agonistic anti-OX40 (CD134) antibody.

Assay: immunoSEQ multiplex PCR; the TCRdb copy retains only in-frame clones and omits some. This sample has around 95,000 clones, with around 90% found just once. Germline-derived CDR1 and CDR2 are GTSNPN and SVGIG (reference sequence). V gave up 0 bases and J gave up 1 base, with 10 bases separating them. The CDR3 spans 15 residues. Study-wide results and limits: The study observed clonal expansion of CD4+ and CD8+ blood T cells by week 6 at 0.1 to 3.0 mg/kg. Several nonresponders also turned out to have low normalized T-cell clonal expansion.

The rearrangement uses TRBV30 and TRBJ1-3, with D unclear. The specimen comprised CD4+ or CD8+ T cells sorted from blood, sampled in a trial of the OX40 agonist ivuxolimab. This TCR was recovered from an adult with an advanced solid tumor such as melanoma, head and neck, liver or kidney cancer. CDR3 in amino acids: CAWSVRQTSGNTIYF. Here the CDR3 DNA reads TGTGCCTGGAGTGTACGGCAAACTTCTGGAAACACCATATATTTT.